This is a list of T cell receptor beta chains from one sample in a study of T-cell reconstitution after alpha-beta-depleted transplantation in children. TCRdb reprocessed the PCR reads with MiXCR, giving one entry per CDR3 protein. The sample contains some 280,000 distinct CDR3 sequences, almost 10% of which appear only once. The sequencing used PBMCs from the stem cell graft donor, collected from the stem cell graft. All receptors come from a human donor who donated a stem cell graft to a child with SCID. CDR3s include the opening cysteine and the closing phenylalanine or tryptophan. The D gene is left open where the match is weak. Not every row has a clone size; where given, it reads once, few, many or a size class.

CDR3 protein: CASGISTGVYEQYF
CDR3 DNA: TGTGCCAGCGGAATCTCCACAGGGGTCTACGAGCAGTACTTC
D gene: TRBD1
V gene: TRBV6-1
clone size: many
J gene: TRBJ2-7

CDR3 protein: CASSELQEQYF
CDR3 DNA: TGCGCCAGCAGTGAGTTACAGGAGCAGTACTTC
D gene: -
V gene: TRBV10-2
clone size: -
J gene: TRBJ2-7

CDR3 protein: CAISQASSTDTQYF
CDR3 DNA: TGTGCCATCAGCCAGGCTTCTAGCACAGATACGCAGTATTTT
D gene: -
V gene: TRBV10-3
clone size: few
J gene: TRBJ2-3

CDR3 protein: CASSPKGDSNQPQHF
CDR3 DNA: TGTGCCAGCAGCCCCAAGGGGGATAGCAATCAGCCCCAGCATTTT
D gene: -
V gene: TRBV12-3/TRBV12-4
clone size: few
J gene: TRBJ1-5

CDR3 protein: CASGRQGTGNTIYF
CDR3 DNA: TGTGCCAGCGGCCGACAGGGAACTGGAAACACCATATATTTT
D gene: TRBD1
V gene: TRBV6-1
clone size: few
J gene: TRBJ1-3

CDR3 protein: CASRYQTANTEAFF
CDR3 DNA: TGTGCCAGCAGGTATCAGACAGCGAACACTGAAGCTTTCTTT
D gene: -
V gene: TRBV6-5
clone size: many
J gene: TRBJ1-1

CDR3 protein: CASSLAGSGGAGEQYF
CDR3 DNA: TGTGCCAGCAGCTTGGCAGGGTCCGGAGGGGCCGGCGAGCAGTACTTC
D gene: -
V gene: TRBV5-5
clone size: -
J gene: TRBJ2-7

CDR3 protein: CAIRRGPEDNEAFF
CDR3 DNA: TGTGCCATCAGGAGGGGGCCCGAAGACAATGAAGCTTTCTTT
D gene: TRBD1
V gene: TRBV10-3
clone size: once
J gene: TRBJ1-1

CDR3 protein: CASSQVLAGIEQFF
CDR3 DNA: TGCGCCAGCAGCCAAGTTTTAGCGGGCATCGAGCAGTTCTTC
D gene: TRBD2
V gene: TRBV4-1
clone size: few
J gene: TRBJ2-1

CDR3 protein: CSVQDPDTQYF
CDR3 DNA: TGCAGCGTCCAGGATCCAGATACGCAGTATTTT
D gene: -
V gene: TRBV29-1
clone size: -
J gene: TRBJ2-3

CDR3 protein: CSAWTELYGYTF
CDR3 DNA: TGCAGTGCCTGGACAGAACTCTATGGCTACACCTTC
D gene: -
V gene: TRBV20-1
clone size: -
J gene: TRBJ1-2

CDR3 protein: CASSLAPPNEKLFF
CDR3 DNA: TGTGCCAGCAGCTTAGCACCCCCCAATGAAAAACTGTTTTTT
D gene: -
V gene: TRBV7-8
clone size: many
J gene: TRBJ1-4

CDR3 protein: CASRSQGDTEAFF
CDR3 DNA: TGCGCCAGCAGGTCCCAGGGGGACACTGAAGCTTTCTTT
D gene: TRBD1
V gene: TRBV5-1
clone size: -
J gene: TRBJ1-1

CDR3 protein: CASSLRVSEETQYF
CDR3 DNA: TGTGCCAGCAGCTTACGAGTTTCCGAAGAGACCCAGTACTTC
D gene: -
V gene: TRBV7-9
clone size: many
J gene: TRBJ2-5

CDR3 protein: CSVPARQNTEAFF
CDR3 DNA: TGCAGCGTTCCGGCCAGGCAGAACACTGAAGCTTTCTTT
D gene: -
V gene: TRBV29-1
clone size: -
J gene: TRBJ1-1

CDR3 protein: CASSPSPGGTEAFF
CDR3 DNA: TGCGCCAGCAGCCCTTCGCCTGGGGGGACTGAAGCTTTCTTT
D gene: -
V gene: TRBV5-1
clone size: many
J gene: TRBJ1-1

CDR3 protein: CASRTGTLVPHEQYF
CDR3 DNA: TGTGCCAGCAGAACCGGGACCCTGGTCCCCCACGAGCAGTACTTC
D gene: -
V gene: TRBV2
clone size: few
J gene: TRBJ2-7

CDR3 protein: CASSTGVSGADTQYF
CDR3 DNA: TGTGCCAGCAGTACAGGGGTTTCCGGCGCAGATACGCAGTATTTT
D gene: TRBD1
V gene: TRBV6-4
clone size: -
J gene: TRBJ2-3

CDR3 protein: CATSRGFVGNIQYF
CDR3 DNA: TGTGCCACCAGCAGAGGGTTTGTGGGAAACATTCAGTACTTC
D gene: -
V gene: TRBV15
clone size: many
J gene: TRBJ2-4

CDR3 protein: CASSYSFLAGAQETQYF
CDR3 DNA: TGTGCCAGCAGTTACTCGTTCCTAGCGGGGGCACAAGAGACCCAGTACTTC
D gene: TRBD2
V gene: TRBV6-5
clone size: -
J gene: TRBJ2-5

CDR3 protein: CASSYGGVEGTYGYTF
CDR3 DNA: TGTGCCAGCAGTTACGGGGGTGTGGAGGGAACCTATGGCTACACCTTC
D gene: -
V gene: TRBV6-5
clone size: -
J gene: TRBJ1-2

CDR3 protein: CASPINLVYSTDTQYF
CDR3 DNA: TGTGCCAGTCCCATCAATCTAGTTTATAGCACAGATACGCAGTATTTT
D gene: -
V gene: TRBV12-3/TRBV12-4
clone size: -
J gene: TRBJ2-3

CDR3 protein: CASSRTSEAKNIQYF
CDR3 DNA: TGTGCCAGCAGCCGAACCAGTGAGGCCAAAAACATTCAGTACTTC
D gene: -
V gene: TRBV7-9
clone size: -
J gene: TRBJ2-4

CDR3 protein: CASSFGLTAADTQYF
CDR3 DNA: TGTGCCAGCAGTTTCGGGCTGACCGCAGCAGATACGCAGTATTTT
D gene: -
V gene: TRBV12-3/TRBV12-4
clone size: -
J gene: TRBJ2-3

CDR3 protein: CASSLRISTVTDTQYF
CDR3 DNA: TGCGCCAGCAGCTTGAGGATCTCGACGGTCACAGATACGCAGTATTTT
D gene: -
V gene: TRBV5-1
clone size: -
J gene: TRBJ2-3

CDR3 protein: CASSPGQEVSGYTF
CDR3 DNA: TGCGCCAGCAGTCCGGGACAGGAAGTATCTGGCTACACCTTC
D gene: TRBD1
V gene: TRBV10-2
clone size: many
J gene: TRBJ1-2

CDR3 protein: CAISEGLAGGPRTDTQYF
CDR3 DNA: TGTGCCATCAGTGAGGGACTAGCGGGGGGGCCTCGCACAGATACGCAGTATTTT
D gene: TRBD2
V gene: TRBV10-3
clone size: once
J gene: TRBJ2-3

CDR3 protein: CASSYAGPQGDTQYF
CDR3 DNA: TGTGCCAGCAGTTATGCAGGACCCCAGGGGGATACGCAGTATTTT
D gene: -
V gene: TRBV12-3/TRBV12-4
clone size: -
J gene: TRBJ2-3

CDR3 protein: CASRKWAGLPYEQYF
CDR3 DNA: TGTGCCAGCAGAAAGTGGGCAGGGTTACCCTACGAGCAGTACTTC
D gene: -
V gene: TRBV5-6
clone size: many
J gene: TRBJ2-7

CDR3 protein: CSAPRAGADTQYF
CDR3 DNA: TGCAGTGCCCCCAGAGCGGGGGCAGATACGCAGTATTTT
D gene: TRBD2
V gene: TRBV20-1
clone size: many
J gene: TRBJ2-3

CDR3 protein: CASSLVGYSDTQYF
CDR3 DNA: TGTGCCAGCAGCTTAGTAGGCTACTCAGATACGCAGTATTTT
D gene: -
V gene: TRBV7-9
clone size: -
J gene: TRBJ2-3

CDR3 protein: CASSLSGGPYEQYF
CDR3 DNA: TGCGCCAGCAGCTTGTCGGGGGGACCCTACGAGCAGTACTTC
D gene: TRBD2
V gene: TRBV5-1
clone size: many
J gene: TRBJ2-7

CDR3 protein: CASSRTPAQGPNYEQYF
CDR3 DNA: TGTGCCAGTAGTCGTACACCCGCACAGGGCCCCAACTACGAGCAGTACTTC
D gene: -
V gene: TRBV19
clone size: -
J gene: TRBJ2-7

CDR3 protein: CSADSGTGGNTIYF
CDR3 DNA: TGCAGTGCAGACTCCGGGACAGGGGGAAACACCATATATTTT
D gene: TRBD1
V gene: TRBV20-1
clone size: few
J gene: TRBJ1-3

CDR3 protein: CASSTRLTNYNEQFF
CDR3 DNA: TGTGCCAGCAGCACCCGACTTACCAACTACAATGAGCAGTTCTTC
D gene: -
V gene: TRBV7-8
clone size: -
J gene: TRBJ2-1

CDR3 protein: CASTSIAGNTIYF
CDR3 DNA: TGTGCCTCTACGAGCATCGCTGGAAACACCATATATTTT
D gene: -
V gene: TRBV6-5
clone size: many
J gene: TRBJ1-3

CDR3 protein: CASSLLGGRGSHTEAFF
CDR3 DNA: TGTGCCAGCAGTTTATTGGGCGGGAGGGGCTCGCACACTGAAGCTTTCTTT
D gene: -
V gene: TRBV12-3/TRBV12-4
clone size: -
J gene: TRBJ1-1

CDR3 protein: CASSRMSSYEQYF
CDR3 DNA: TGTGCCAGCAGCCGAATGAGCTCCTACGAGCAGTACTTC
D gene: -
V gene: TRBV11-2
clone size: many
J gene: TRBJ2-7

CDR3 protein: CASSLGRFGSPLHF
CDR3 DNA: TGTGCCAGCAGTTTAGGCCGTTTTGGTTCACCCCTCCACTTT
D gene: -
V gene: TRBV12-3/TRBV12-4
clone size: many
J gene: TRBJ1-6

CDR3 protein: CASSSTDSTDTQYF
CDR3 DNA: TGTGCCAGCAGCTCTACGGACTCCACAGATACGCAGTATTTT
D gene: -
V gene: TRBV7-9
clone size: many
J gene: TRBJ2-3

CDR3 protein: CASSLSDNYGYTF
CDR3 DNA: TGTGCCAGCAGTCTATCGGATAACTATGGCTACACCTTC
D gene: -
V gene: TRBV6-2/TRBV6-3
clone size: few
J gene: TRBJ1-2

CDR3 protein: CASSQAGGNQPQHF
CDR3 DNA: TGTGCCAGCAGCCAAGCAGGGGGCAATCAGCCCCAGCATTTT
D gene: -
V gene: TRBV3-1
clone size: many
J gene: TRBJ1-5

CDR3 protein: CASTEAGELFF
CDR3 DNA: TGTGCCAGCACGGAGGCCGGGGAGCTGTTTTTT
D gene: -
V gene: TRBV2
clone size: few
J gene: TRBJ2-2